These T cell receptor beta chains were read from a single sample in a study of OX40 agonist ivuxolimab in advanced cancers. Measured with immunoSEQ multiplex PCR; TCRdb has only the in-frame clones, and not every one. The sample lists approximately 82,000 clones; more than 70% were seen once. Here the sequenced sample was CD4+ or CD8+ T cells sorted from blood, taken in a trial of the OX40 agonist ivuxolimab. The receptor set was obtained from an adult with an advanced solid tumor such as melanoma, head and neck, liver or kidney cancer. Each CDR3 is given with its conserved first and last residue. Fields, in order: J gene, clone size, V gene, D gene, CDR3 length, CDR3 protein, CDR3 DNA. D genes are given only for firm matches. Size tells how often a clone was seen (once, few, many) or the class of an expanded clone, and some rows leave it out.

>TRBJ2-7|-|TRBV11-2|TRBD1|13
CASGTGLLYEQYF
TGTGCCAGCGGGACAGGGTTGCTATACGAGCAGTACTTC
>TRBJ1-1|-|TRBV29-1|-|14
CSVENWQVNTEAFF
TGCAGCGTTGAAAATTGGCAAGTGAACACTGAAGCTTTCTTT
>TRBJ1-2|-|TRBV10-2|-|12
CASSEQGHSYTF
TGCGCCAGCAGTGAGCAAGGCCATAGCTACACCTTC
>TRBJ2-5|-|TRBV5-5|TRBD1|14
CASSQTGGLGTQYF
TGTGCCAGCAGCCAGACAGGGGGCTTGGGGACCCAGTACTTC
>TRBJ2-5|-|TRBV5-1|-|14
CASSLELVGETQYF
TGCGCCAGCAGCTTGGAGCTGGTCGGAGAGACCCAGTACTTC
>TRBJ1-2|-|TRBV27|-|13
CASRLGGSGGYTF
TGTGCCAGCAGACTCGGTGGATCGGGTGGCTACACCTTC
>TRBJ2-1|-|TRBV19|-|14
CASSIEEEDNEQFF
TGTGCCAGTAGTATAGAGGAGGAGGACAATGAGCAGTTCTTC
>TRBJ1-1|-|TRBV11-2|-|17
CASRPRISGTSNTEAFF
TGTGCCAGCAGGCCGAGAATTAGCGGGACCTCCAACACTGAAGCTTTCTTT
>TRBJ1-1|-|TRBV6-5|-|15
CASSNKPPGRTEAFF
TGTGCCAGCAGTAACAAACCCCCCGGCAGGACTGAAGCTTTCTTT
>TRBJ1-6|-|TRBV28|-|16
CASRNPTGPDNSPLHF
TGTGCCAGCAGAAATCCTACGGGACCGGATAATTCACCCCTCCACTTT
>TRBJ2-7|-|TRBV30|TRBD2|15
CAWSALLAASYEQYF
TGTGCCTGGAGTGCCTTACTAGCGGCCTCCTACGAGCAGTACTTC
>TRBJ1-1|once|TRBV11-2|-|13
CASSPSSDTEAFF
TGTGCCAGCAGCCCGTCGTCAGACACTGAAGCTTTCTTT
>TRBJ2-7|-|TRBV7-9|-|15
CASSLGGWDSYEQYF
TGTGCCAGCAGCTTGGGTGGATGGGACTCCTACGAGCAGTACTTC
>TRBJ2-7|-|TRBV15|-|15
CATSRLPGPLYEQYF
TGTGCCACCAGCAGACTACCGGGACCCCTCTACGAGCAGTACTTC
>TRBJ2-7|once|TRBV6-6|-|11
CASSSYYEQYF
TGTGCCAGCAGTAGCTACTACGAGCAGTACTTC
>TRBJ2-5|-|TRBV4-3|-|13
CASSQGRWETQYF
TGCGCCAGCAGCCAAGGTCGGTGGGAGACCCAGTACTTC
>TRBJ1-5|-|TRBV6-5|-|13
CASSSMRGQPQHF
TGTGCCAGCAGTAGCATGAGGGGTCAGCCCCAGCATTTT
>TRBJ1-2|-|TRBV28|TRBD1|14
CASLFPGGNYGYTF
TGTGCCAGCCTCTTCCCAGGGGGGAACTATGGCTACACCTTC
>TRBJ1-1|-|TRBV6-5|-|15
CASSYSSRASTEAFF
TGTGCCAGCAGTTACTCGTCCAGGGCGAGCACTGAAGCTTTCTTT
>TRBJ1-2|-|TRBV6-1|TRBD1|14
CASSTRQGNYGYTF
TGTGCCAGCAGTACCCGACAGGGTAACTATGGCTACACCTTC
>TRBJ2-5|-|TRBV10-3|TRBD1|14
CAISESTGLETQYF
TGTGCCATCAGTGAGTCGACAGGGCTGGAGACCCAGTACTTC
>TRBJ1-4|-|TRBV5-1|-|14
CASSLTGLGEKLFF
TGCGCCAGCAGCTTGACAGGGTTGGGAGAAAAACTGTTTTTT